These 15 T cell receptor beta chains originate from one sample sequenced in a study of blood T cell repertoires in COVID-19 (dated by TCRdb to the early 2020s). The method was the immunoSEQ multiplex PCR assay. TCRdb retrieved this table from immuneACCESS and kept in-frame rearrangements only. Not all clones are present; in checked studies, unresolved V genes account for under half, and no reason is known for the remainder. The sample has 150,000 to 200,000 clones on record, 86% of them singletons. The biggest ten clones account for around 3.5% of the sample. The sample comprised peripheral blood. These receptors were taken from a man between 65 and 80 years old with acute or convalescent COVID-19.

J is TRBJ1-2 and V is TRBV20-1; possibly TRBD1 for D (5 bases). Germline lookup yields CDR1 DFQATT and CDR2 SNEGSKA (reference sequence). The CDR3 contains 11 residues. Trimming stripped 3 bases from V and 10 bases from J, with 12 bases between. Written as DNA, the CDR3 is TGCAGTGCTAGTCCCCAGGGTCCCTACACCTTC. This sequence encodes CSASPQGPYTF.

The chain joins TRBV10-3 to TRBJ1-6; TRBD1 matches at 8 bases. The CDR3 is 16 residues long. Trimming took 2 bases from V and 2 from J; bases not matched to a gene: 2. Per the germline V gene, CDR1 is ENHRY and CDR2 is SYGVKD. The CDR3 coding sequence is TGTGCCATCAGTGAGCAGGGGGCAGCCTATAATTCACCCCTCCACTTT. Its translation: CAISEQGAAYNSPLHF.

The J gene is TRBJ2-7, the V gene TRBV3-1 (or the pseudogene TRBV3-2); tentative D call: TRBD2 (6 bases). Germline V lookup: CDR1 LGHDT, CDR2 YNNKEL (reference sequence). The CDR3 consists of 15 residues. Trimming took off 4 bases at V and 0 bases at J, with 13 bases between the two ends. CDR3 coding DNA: TGTGCCAGCAGCCCTTATCCCGGGAGCTCCTACGAGCAGTACTTC. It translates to CASSPYPGSSYEQYF.

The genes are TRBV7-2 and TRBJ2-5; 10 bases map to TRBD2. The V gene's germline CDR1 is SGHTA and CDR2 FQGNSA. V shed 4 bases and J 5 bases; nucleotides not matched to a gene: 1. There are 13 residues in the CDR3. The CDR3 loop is CASSWGLAETQYF. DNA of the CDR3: TGTGCCAGCAGCTGGGGACTAGCGGAGACCCAGTACTTC.

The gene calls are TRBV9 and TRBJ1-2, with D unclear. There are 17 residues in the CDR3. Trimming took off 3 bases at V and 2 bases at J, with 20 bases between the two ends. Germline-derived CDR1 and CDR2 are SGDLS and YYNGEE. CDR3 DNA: TGTGCCAGCAGCGATCTAGGTCCTGGGGAGGAGAACTATGGCTACACCTTC. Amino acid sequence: CASSDLGPGEENYGYTF. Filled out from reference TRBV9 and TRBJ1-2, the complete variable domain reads DSGVTQTPKHLITATGQRVTLRCSPRSGDLSVYWYQQSLDQGLQFLIQYYNGEERAKGNILERFSAQQFPDLHSELNLSSLELGDSALYFCASSDLGPGEENYGYTFGSGTRLTVV.

The CDR3 spells CASSLVWGGNIQYF. The DNA of the CDR3 is TGCGCCAGCAGCTTGGTGTGGGGAGGGAACATTCAGTACTTC. The J gene is TRBJ2-4, the V gene TRBV5-1, with 7 bases aligning to TRBD2. The V segment lost 0 bases and the J segment 7 bases; nucleotides outside the gene matches: 4. CDR3 length equals 14 residues. Germline loops: CDR1 SGHRS, CDR2 YFSETQ.

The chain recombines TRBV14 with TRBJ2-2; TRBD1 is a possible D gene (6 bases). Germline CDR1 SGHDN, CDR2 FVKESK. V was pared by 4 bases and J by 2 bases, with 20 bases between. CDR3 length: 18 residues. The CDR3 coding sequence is TGTGCCAGCAGCCCCTTTTTTGGGACATCTCGAAACACCGGGGAGCTGTTTTTT. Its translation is CASSPFFGTSRNTGELFF.

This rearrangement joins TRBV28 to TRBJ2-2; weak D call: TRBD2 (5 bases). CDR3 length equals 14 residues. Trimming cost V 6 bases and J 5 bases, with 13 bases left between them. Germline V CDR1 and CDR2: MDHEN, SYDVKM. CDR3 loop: CASSETRRTGELFF. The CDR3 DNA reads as TGTGCCAGCAGCGAGACTCGGAGGACCGGGGAGCTGTTTTTT.

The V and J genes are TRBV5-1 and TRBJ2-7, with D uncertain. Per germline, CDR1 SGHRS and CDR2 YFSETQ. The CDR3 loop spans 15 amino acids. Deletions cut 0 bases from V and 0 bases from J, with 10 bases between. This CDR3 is CASSLEAGSSYEQYF. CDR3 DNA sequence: TGCGCCAGCAGCTTGGAGGCAGGCAGCTCCTACGAGCAGTACTTC.

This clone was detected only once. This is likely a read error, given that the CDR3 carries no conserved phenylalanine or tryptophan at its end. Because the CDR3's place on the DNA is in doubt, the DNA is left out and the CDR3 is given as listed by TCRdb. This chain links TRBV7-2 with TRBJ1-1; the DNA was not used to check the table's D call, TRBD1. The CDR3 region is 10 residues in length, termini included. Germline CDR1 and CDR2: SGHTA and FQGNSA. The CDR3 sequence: CASSPTLTGS.

The CDR3 DNA is TGTGCCACCAGTGACGGGACAAAAGCTTTCTTT. It specifies CATSDGTKAFF. The chain is built from TRBV24-1 and TRBJ1-1; TRBD1 is a possible D gene (6 bases). CDR1 is KGHDR and CDR2 is SFDVKD in the germline V gene. With 4 bases removed from V and 9 bases from J, the gap between germline ends came to 8 bases. The CDR3 extends over 11 amino acids.

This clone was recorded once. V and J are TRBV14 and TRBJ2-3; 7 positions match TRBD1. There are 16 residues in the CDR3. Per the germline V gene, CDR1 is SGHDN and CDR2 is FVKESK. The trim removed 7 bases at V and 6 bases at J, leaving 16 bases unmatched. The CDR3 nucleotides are TGTGCCAGCACCCTGGGGTACAGGGGTTCTTTGGATACGCAGTATTTT. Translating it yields CASTLGYRGSLDTQYF.

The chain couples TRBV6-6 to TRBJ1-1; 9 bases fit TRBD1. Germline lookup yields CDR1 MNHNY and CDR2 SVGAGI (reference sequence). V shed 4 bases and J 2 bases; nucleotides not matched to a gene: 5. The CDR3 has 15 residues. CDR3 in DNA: TGTGCCAGCAGTTCCCCGACAGGGGGTAACACTGAAGCTTTCTTT. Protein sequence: CASSSPTGGNTEAFF.

The CDR3 loop reads CASSLMSGRIKNIQYF. In nucleotides, the CDR3 is TGCGCCAGCAGCTTGATGAGCGGGAGAATCAAAAACATTCAGTACTTC. This rearrangement joins TRBV5-1 to TRBJ2-4; TRBD2 agrees at 8 bases. The CDR3 covers 16 residues. V trimming: 1 base; J trimming: 3 bases; junction bases outside the gene matches: 6. Germline V gene lookup returns CDR1 SGHRS and CDR2 YFSETQ.

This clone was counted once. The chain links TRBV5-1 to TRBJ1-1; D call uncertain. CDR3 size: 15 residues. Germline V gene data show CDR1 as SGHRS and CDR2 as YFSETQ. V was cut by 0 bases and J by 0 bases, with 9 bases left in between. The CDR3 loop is CASSLVGGMNTEAFF. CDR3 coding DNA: TGCGCCAGCAGCTTGGTTGGAGGGATGAACACTGAAGCTTTCTTT.